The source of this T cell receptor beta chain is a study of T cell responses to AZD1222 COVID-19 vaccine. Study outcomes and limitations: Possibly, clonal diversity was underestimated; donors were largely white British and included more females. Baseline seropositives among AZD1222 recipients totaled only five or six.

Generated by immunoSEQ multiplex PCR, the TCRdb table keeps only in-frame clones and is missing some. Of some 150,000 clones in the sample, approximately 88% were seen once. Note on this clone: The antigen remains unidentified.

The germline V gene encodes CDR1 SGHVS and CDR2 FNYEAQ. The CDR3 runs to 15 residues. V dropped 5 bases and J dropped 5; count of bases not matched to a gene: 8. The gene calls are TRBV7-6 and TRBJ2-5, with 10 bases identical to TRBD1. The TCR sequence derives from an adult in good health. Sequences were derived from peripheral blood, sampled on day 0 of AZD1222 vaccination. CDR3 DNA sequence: TGTGCCAGCAGCCTCGACAGGGGGCAGAGCGAGACCCAGTACTTC. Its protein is CASSLDRGQSETQYF.